This entry lists 8 T cell receptor beta chains sequenced from one sample in a study of read filtering for tumor transcriptome and immune sequencing. From around 0.4 ug of RNA, a library with molecular barcoded alpha/delta and beta/gamma adaptors was made. TCRdb used MiXCR to reprocess the reads, holding one entry per CDR3 protein. The sample has about 57,000 distinct CDR3 sequences, about 15% seen once; the top ten hold 45%. The sample was a population of CD138-negative cells sorted from bone marrow. Source of these receptors: a donor aged 40 or older with multiple myeloma.

Worth noting for this clonotype: This likely comes from a read error, as the CDR3 has no conserved phenylalanine or tryptophan at its end. The J gene is TRBJ1-2, the V gene TRBV28; D is possibly TRBD1 (6 bases). Germline CDR1 and CDR2: MDHEN and SYDVKM. The germline V and J ends were trimmed by 3 bases and 2 bases, with 19 bases remaining between them. CDR3 length: 17 amino acids. CDR3 in DNA: TGTGCCAGCAGTTTCGGGACACTACGACATGGGAACTATGGCTACACCTAC. As protein: CASSFGTLRHGNYGYTY.

This clonotype was recorded a few times. J is TRBJ2-5 and V is TRBV12-3 or TRBV12-4, with 9 bases that match TRBD1. The CDR3 is 15 residues long. Trimming cost V 3 bases and J 5 bases; bases outside gene matches: 7. CDR3 sequence reads: CASSLFDRGGETQYF. The CDR3 DNA sequence: TGTGCCAGCAGTTTGTTCGACAGGGGGGGGGAGACCCAGTACTTC.

The sample holds many counts of this clonotype. The chain has TRBV7-9 and TRBJ2-7; TRBD1 aligns across 7 bases. V dropped 7 bases and J dropped 7; count of bases not matched to a gene: 13. In germline, CDR1 is SEHNR, CDR2 FQNEAQ (reference sequence). This CDR3 has 14 residues. CDR3 coding DNA: TGTGCCAGCATCGATGGGACAGCGCTCTCTGAGCAGTACTTC. Its protein product is CASIDGTALSEQYF.

In this sample, this clonotype turned up a few times. This chain's CDR3 is CSARNWGSFRETQYF. Here the CDR3 DNA reads TGCAGTGCTAGAAATTGGGGCTCTTTCCGGGAGACCCAGTACTTC. This chain connects TRBV20-1 to TRBJ2-5, with a tentative D call TRBD1 (5 bases). The V end was cut by 2 bases, the J end by 5 bases, with 18 bases between. The germline V gene encodes CDR1 DFQATT and CDR2 SNEGSKA (reference sequence). The CDR3 spans 15 residues.

In its sample, this clonotype was seen many times. The chain links TRBV7-9 to TRBJ2-1, with 13 bases fitting TRBD2. Germline CDR1 is SEHNR and CDR2 is FQNEAQ (reference sequence). The CDR3 extends over 20 amino acids. With V trimmed by 1 base and J by 0 bases, 9 bases remained unmatched. The DNA for the CDR3 is TGTGCCAGCAGCTTAGTAGAGGGGACTAGCGGGGCAAGCTCCTACAATGAGCAGTTCTTC. This encodes CASSLVEGTSGASSYNEQFF.

This clonotype was recorded many times. V usage is TRBV28 and J usage is TRBJ2-4; 11 bases match TRBD2. V lost 2 bases to trimming and J lost 6 bases; unmatched junction nucleotides: 6. The CDR3 is 16 amino acids. Germline CDR1 is MDHEN and CDR2 is SYDVKM. The CDR3, as DNA: TGTGCCAGCAGTTTACCGACCGGGACTAGCGGAAACATTCAGTACTTC. Its translation is CASSLPTGTSGNIQYF.

This clonotype was recorded a few times. The V gene is TRBV7-9, the J gene TRBJ2-7, with D hard to call. The CDR3 has 12 amino acids. V lost 7 bases, J lost 9 bases, and 16 bases lay in between. Germline CDR1 and CDR2: SEHNR and FQNEAQ (reference sequence). CDR3 in amino acids: CASTNTGLGQYF. The CDR3 region has the DNA TGTGCCAGCACCAATACGGGTCTTGGGCAGTACTTC. The variable domain in full, with the rest retrieved from reference TRBV7-9 and TRBJ2-7, is DTGVSQNPRHKITKRGQNVTFRCDPISEHNRLYWYRQTLGQGPEFLTYFQNEAQLEKSRLLSDRFSAERPKGSFSTLEIQRTEQGDSAMYLCASTNTGLGQYFGPGTRLTVT.

This clonotype has a handful of counts. V is TRBV24-1 and J is TRBJ2-3; possibly TRBD2 for D (6 bases). The V gene's germline CDR1 is KGHDR and CDR2 SFDVKD. Trimming took off 3 bases at V and 6 bases at J, with 15 bases between the two ends. This CDR3 region has 15 residues. CDR3: CATSDNSGAGDTQYF. Here the CDR3 DNA reads TGTGCCACCAGTGATAATAGCGGCGCGGGGGATACGCAGTATTTT.